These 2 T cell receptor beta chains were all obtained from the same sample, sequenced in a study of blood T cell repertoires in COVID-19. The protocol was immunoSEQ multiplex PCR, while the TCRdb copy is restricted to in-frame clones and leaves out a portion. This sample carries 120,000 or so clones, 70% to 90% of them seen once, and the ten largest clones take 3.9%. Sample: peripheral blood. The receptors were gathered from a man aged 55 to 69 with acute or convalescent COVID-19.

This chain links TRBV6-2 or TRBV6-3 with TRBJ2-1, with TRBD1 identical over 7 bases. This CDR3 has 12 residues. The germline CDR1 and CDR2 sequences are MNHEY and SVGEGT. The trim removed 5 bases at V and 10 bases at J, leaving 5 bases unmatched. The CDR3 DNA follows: TGTGCCAGCAGTCCGAGGGGGCGCGAGCAGTTCTTC. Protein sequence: CASSPRGREQFF.

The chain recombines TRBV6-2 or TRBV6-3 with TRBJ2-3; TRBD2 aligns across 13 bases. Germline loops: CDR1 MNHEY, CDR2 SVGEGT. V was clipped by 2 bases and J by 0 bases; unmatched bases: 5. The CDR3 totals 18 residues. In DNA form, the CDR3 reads TGTGCCAGCAGTTACCCCACTAGCGGGAGGGCCAGCACAGATACGCAGTATTTT. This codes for CASSYPTSGRASTDTQYF.